Shown below are 6 T cell receptor beta chains from a single sample sequenced in a study of T cells expressing NK-cell markers. TCRdb re-called the 5' RACE reads; every CDR3 protein appears as one record, without DNA. The sample holds about 460,000 distinct CDR3 sequences. The material sequenced was blood T cells: a sorted CD56 or NKG2C T cell subset, CD4+ or CD8+ T cells, or bulk PBMC T cells (not recorded which). These receptors all stem from a woman between 50 and 59 years old in good health.

The chain carries TRBV30 and TRBJ2-2; no DNA is available, so the TRBD2 call from TCRdb remains unchecked. Germline CDR1 and CDR2: GTSNPN and SVGIG (reference sequence). This CDR3 spans 15 amino acids. The CDR3 here is CAWSAKGRADGELFF.

The chain has TRBV19 and TRBJ1-5; TCRdb returns TRBD1, unconfirmable since there is no DNA. Looked up from germline, CDR1 is LNHDA and CDR2 is SQIVND (reference sequence). CDR3 size: 14 residues. This chain's CDR3 is CASRGTGTNQPQHF.

J is TRBJ2-2 and V is TRBV11-1; TCRdb reports TRBD2, a call that lacks DNA to check it against. CDR3 length equals 13 residues. The V gene's germline CDR1 is SGHAT and CDR2 FQDESV (reference sequence). The CDR3 is CASSRGMAGELFF. The full variable domain, in which reference TRBV11-1 and TRBJ2-2 provide the parts outside the CDR3, is EAEVAQSPRYKITEKSQAVAFWCDPISGHATLYWYRQILGQGPELLVQFQDESVVDDSQLPKDRFSAERLKGVDSTLKIQPAELGDSAMYLCASSRGMAGELFFGEGSRLTVL.

The J gene is TRBJ2-5, the V gene TRBV6-5; TCRdb gives TRBD2 as the D gene, but with no DNA this cannot be confirmed. CDR3 length equals 15 residues. The V gene's germline CDR1 is MNHEY and CDR2 SVGAGI. CDR3 residues: CASSPTHGSLKTQYF.

The V and J genes are TRBV11-2 and TRBJ2-5; TCRdb names TRBD2, which stays unverified in the absence of DNA. CDR3 length equals 15 residues. Germline-derived CDR1 and CDR2 are SGHAT and FQNNGV. CDR3: CASSLGAGRGETQYF.

The genes are TRBV21-1 and TRBJ2-3; TCRdb names TRBD1, which stays unverified in the absence of DNA. TRBV21-1 is deemed a pseudogene. The CDR3 is 17 residues long. This chain's CDR3 is CASSKEKTGTSTDTQYF.